One and the same sample provided the 20 T cell receptor beta chains below, sequenced in a study of beta chain features in type 1 diabetes. Since all of the isolated RNA was reverse transcribed, expressed TCRB transcripts were what got sequenced. Sequenced by immunoSEQ multiplex PCR; TCRdb stores in-frame clones only, minus some. The sample holds about 370,000 clones; 8% to 10% are singletons and the top ten take roughly 0.6%. Broader study findings: Moderate yet significant TCRB CDR3 shortening was seen in Type 1 diabetes patients in all four CD4+ subsets.

Their antigens are not known. The sequenced sample consisted of central memory CD4+ T cells from blood. These receptors were obtained from a man under 40 with type 1 diabetes.

A few counts support this clone. The rearrangement joins TRBV2 to TRBJ2-2, with D unclear. Germline CDR1 and CDR2: SNHLY and FYNNEI. The CDR3 runs 15 residues. V was trimmed by 5 bases and J by 0 bases, leaving 10 bases between them. CDR3 amino acids: CASSIASTNTGELFF. CDR3 nucleotides: TGTGCCAGCAGTATAGCATCTACGAACACCGGGGAGCTGTTTTTT.

This clone showed up just a few times. The chain is built from TRBV7-2 and TRBJ2-1; D unresolved. Germline values: CDR1 SGHTA, CDR2 FQGNSA. V dropped 6 bases and J dropped 0 bases, with 12 bases sitting between them. This CDR3 is 15 amino acids long. In DNA, the CDR3 is TGTGCCAGCAGTTCGACCTTTAGCTCCTACAATGAGCAGTTCTTC. It codes for CASSSTFSSYNEQFF.

The genes are TRBV2 and TRBJ2-5, with D uncertain. Germline lookup yields CDR1 SNHLY and CDR2 FYNNEI. This CDR3 has 11 amino acids. V was shortened by 6 bases and J by 5 bases, with 7 bases between the two germline ends. In DNA form, the CDR3 reads TGTGCCAGCAGGACCCAGGAGACCCAGTACTTC. It translates to CASRTQETQYF.

The chain couples TRBV9 to TRBJ2-2, with 13 bases fitting TRBD2. The CDR3 sequence is 16 residues long. The trim removed 5 bases at V and 7 bases at J, leaving 8 bases unmatched. Per germline, CDR1 SGDLS and CDR2 YYNGEE. CDR3 coding DNA: TGTGCCAGCAGACCTGGACTAGCGGGAGTTCACGGGGAGCTGTTTTTT. Encoded protein: CASRPGLAGVHGELFF.

CDR3: CATSTSGAETDYPDGYTF. The CDR3 bases are TGTGCCACCAGCACAAGCGGTGCAGAGACGGATTATCCTGATGGCTACACCTTC. This chain uses TRBV15 with TRBJ1-2; unclear D gene. The V end was cut by 4 bases, the J end by 6 bases, with 27 bases between. Germline CDR1 LNHNV, CDR2 YYDKDF (reference sequence). The CDR3 has 18 residues.

As regards this clone: Other DNA sequences in this specimen translate into the identical CDR3. The chain uses TRBV6-6 and TRBJ2-7; tentatively, D is TRBD1 (6 bases). Deletions cut 5 bases from V and 3 bases from J, with 11 bases between. The CDR3 runs to 13 residues. Germline CDR1 reads MNHNY; CDR2 reads SVGAGI (reference sequence). The CDR3 DNA is TGTGCCAGCAGTCCAGGGGTGAACTACGAGCAGTACTTC. Its translation is CASSPGVNYEQYF.

CDR3 in DNA: TGTGCCAGCAGCTCCCTAGCGGGAGCCGGGGAGCTGTTTTTT. Translating gives CASSSLAGAGELFF. The genes are TRBV6-6 and TRBJ2-2; TRBD2 matches 10 bases. This CDR3 is built from 14 residues. Germline lookup yields CDR1 MNHNY and CDR2 SVGAGI (reference sequence). Trimming at V came to 6 bases and at J to 6 bases, leaving 4 bases not matched to a gene.

The V and J genes are TRBV2 and TRBJ2-5; TRBD2 might be the D (5 bases). V gave up 3 bases and J gave up 12 bases, with 14 bases separating them. The CDR3 runs to 12 residues. The germline V gene has CDR1 SNHLY and CDR2 FYNNEI. As DNA, the CDR3 is TGTGCCAGCAGTGATAACGGAGGCCAAAAGTACTTC. Protein: CASSDNGGQKYF.

This chain links TRBV13 with TRBJ2-1; D gene uncertain. The germline V gene encodes CDR1 PRHDT and CDR2 FYEKMQ (reference sequence). Trimming removed 6 bases from V and 6 bases from J, with 15 bases in between. The CDR3 loop spans 14 amino acids. The CDR3 coding sequence is TGTGCCAGCAGTTACTCGAGGTATGCCAATGAGCAGTTCTTC. Amino acid sequence: CASSYSRYANEQFF.

CDR3 bases: TGTGCCAGCAGCTTAGAGGCTAGCAGCAATGAGCAGTTCTTC. Protein sequence: CASSLEASSNEQFF. The gene calls are TRBV7-2 and TRBJ2-1; perhaps TRBD2 as D (5 bases). V dropped 1 base and J dropped 6 bases, with 10 bases sitting between them. The CDR3 contains 14 residues. Germline V gene lookup returns CDR1 SGHTA and CDR2 FQGNSA.

The chain joins TRBV29-1 to TRBJ2-1, with a weak D call TRBD2 (5 bases). Germline V gene data show CDR1 as SQVTM and CDR2 as ANQGSEA. The CDR3 is made up of 15 amino acids. V dropped 3 bases and J dropped 5 bases, with 17 bases sitting between them. CDR3 in amino acids: CSVEASGGPNNEQFF. In nucleotides, the CDR3 is TGCAGCGTTGAGGCCTCTGGCGGGCCTAACAATGAGCAGTTCTTC.

This clone appeared a few times. The chain combines TRBV2 with TRBJ2-3, with D possibly TRBD2 on 6 matching bases. Germline V gene data show CDR1 as SNHLY and CDR2 as FYNNEI. The CDR3 runs 12 residues. V dropped 3 bases and J dropped 6 bases, with 7 bases sitting between them. The CDR3 reads CASSERGDTQYF. DNA of the CDR3: TGTGCCAGCAGTGAGCGGGGCGATACGCAGTATTTT. Looking up the rest from reference TRBV2 and TRBJ2-3 gives the full variable domain: EPEVTQTPSHQVTQMGQEVILRCVPISNHLYFYWYRQILGQKVEFLVSFYNNEISEKSEIFDDQFSVERPDGSNFTLKIRSTKLEDSAMYFCASSERGDTQYFGPGTRLTVL.

V is TRBV9 and J is TRBJ2-7; D gene ambiguous. Trimming removed 3 bases at V and 0 bases at J, with 7 bases between. The CDR3 is made up of 13 amino acids. Germline lookup yields CDR1 SGDLS and CDR2 YYNGEE. CDR3 nucleotides: TGTGCCAGCAGCGCCATAAGCTCCTACGAGCAGTACTTC. Translated, it gives CASSAISSYEQYF.

This clone was recorded a few times. The chain links TRBV19 to TRBJ2-2; D uncertain. The CDR3 sequence is 17 residues long. The V end was cut by 5 bases, the J end by 0 bases, with 16 bases between. Germline CDR1 is LNHDA and CDR2 is SQIVND (reference sequence). The CDR3 protein is CASSSTWRRSNTGELFF. The CDR3 DNA reads as TGTGCCAGTAGTTCCACCTGGCGCCGTTCGAACACCGGGGAGCTGTTTTTT.

This clone was counted between two and nine times. J is TRBJ1-3 and V is TRBV29-1, with D possibly TRBD1 on 5 matching bases. Trimming cost V 5 bases and J 3 bases, with 11 bases left between them. The CDR3 is 13 residues long. The germline V gene encodes CDR1 SQVTM and CDR2 ANQGSEA. The CDR3 sequence: CSVTPGDGNTIYF. CDR3 DNA sequence: TGCAGCGTTACCCCGGGGGATGGAAACACCATATATTTT.

This clone was counted at least ten times. One junction end does not reproduce the germline sequence, and a read error may be involved. J is TRBJ2-7 and V is TRBV28; possibly TRBD1 or TRBD2 for D (6 bases each). The CDR3 contains 12 residues. CDR1 is MDHEN and CDR2 is SYDVKM in the germline V gene. The CDR3 spells CASSWEDSGRNF. CDR3 DNA sequence: TGTGCCAGCAGTTGGGAGGACAGTGGTAGGAACTTC.

The chain joins TRBV10-3 to TRBJ1-5; D call uncertain. Germline CDR1 is ENHRY and CDR2 is SYGVKD. V was clipped by 3 bases and J by 0 bases, with 6 bases between them. The CDR3 has 14 residues. In DNA form, the CDR3 reads TGTGCCATCAGTGACCAAAATAGCAATCAGCCCCAGCATTTT. Residues: CAISDQNSNQPQHF.

This clone was seen a handful of times. The chain carries TRBV7-2 and TRBJ2-3, with unresolved D. Germline assignment: CDR1 SGHTA and CDR2 FQGNSA. Trimming took 4 bases from V and 2 from J, leaving 16 bases between them. The CDR3 consists of 16 residues. The CDR3 region has the DNA TGTGCCAGCAGCTCTCGGCAGGCCCCACCCACAGATACGCAGTATTTT. Amino acids: CASSSRQAPPTDTQYF.

This clone was seen more than once but under ten times. V is TRBV19 and J is TRBJ2-7; 15 nucleotides line up with TRBD2. The CDR3 has 14 residues. The germline CDR1 and CDR2 sequences are LNHDA and SQIVND (reference sequence). The V segment lost 4 bases and the J segment 7 bases; nucleotides outside the gene matches: 2. The CDR3 bases are TGTGCCAGTAGTACCGGGACTAGCGGGAGGGAGCAGTACTTC. Protein sequence: CASSTGTSGREQYF.

The genes are TRBV11-2 and TRBJ2-7; no definite D call. This CDR3 has 12 amino acids. CDR1 and CDR2 from the germline V gene are SGHAT and FQNNGV. The germline V and J ends were trimmed by 1 base and 6 bases, with 7 bases remaining between them. This chain's CDR3 is CASSLGVLEQYF. The CDR3 nucleotides are TGTGCCAGCAGCTTAGGAGTACTCGAGCAGTACTTC.